The clone carrying this TCR beta chain was counted once. The CDR3 has 12 residues. V was clipped by 9 bases and J by 0 bases; unmatched bases: 0. Germline V gene lookup returns CDR1 SNHLY and CDR2 FYNNEI. RNA, at about 0.45 to 1 ug, was reverse transcribed with random hexamers. Amplification of TCR beta CDR3 spanned 54 Vbeta and 13 Jbeta via immunoSEQ multiplex PCR. MiXCR, run by TCRdb on the immunoSEQ multiplex PCR reads, gives a single entry per CDR3 protein. There are about 90,000 distinct CDR3 sequences in the sample; approximately 92% occur only once, and roughly 0.32% lies in the top ten. The data originate from a study of CD8 T cells in Susac syndrome.

This TCR came from a human donor in good health. The genes are TRBV2 and TRBJ2-3, with 7 bases that match TRBD1. The sequenced sample consisted of CD8+ T cells from PBMCs. CDR3 in DNA: TGTGCCAGACAGGGGAGCACAGATACGCAGTATTTT. Residues: CARQGSTDTQYF.